This entry describes one T cell receptor beta chain. It has no known antigen specificity. Per-nucleotide qualities are absent, and no much larger clonotype sits a single base away. This sample is part of a study of graft-versus-host responses after intestinal transplantation listed by TCRdb under 2021. A note on the overall study: Multivisceral, liver-intestinal, or isolated intestinal transplants were received by the recipients. Every recipient was given anti-thymocyte globulin induction, followed by roughly 3 years of maintenance tacrolimus and steroids. After intestinal transplantation, graft-versus-host and host-versus-graft alloreactive T cell clones were followed in the graft, circulation and bone marrow using bulk TCR-beta CDR3 sequencing. Alloreactive clones were identified by sequencing pre-transplant mixed lymphocyte reaction products and comparing them with unstimulated pre-transplant donor and recipient T cells. The cohort enrolled under 25 intestinal transplant recipients including one retransplant, and a few patients lacking pretransplant specimens were excluded. Donor T cell macrochimerism was defined as a peak of at least 4% donor T cells among recipient peripheral blood mononuclear cells. Instead of going to the commercial service, samples from a few later patients were sequenced in-house on an Illumina MiSeq and processed with MiXCR.

In the paper's terms, the time point label means: cells obtained before transplantation from donor or recipient. CD3+CD4+ and CD3+CD8+ populations were FACS-sorted from unstimulated pre-transplant donor and recipient cells taken from spleen or lymph nodes. What the study reported, not specific to this receptor: Early after transplant, peak levels of circulating GvH clones were found to be associated with declines in HvG clones. In the allografts of patients with donor T cell macrochimerism, GvH to HvG T cell clonal ratios were high. The conclusions were limited by the relatively low number and heterogeneity of the intestinal transplant patients. GvH clones turned up in recipient bone marrow, with some appearing earlier in ileal mucosa or blood, a pattern consistent with an intestinal mucosal origin.

Libraries were constructed by the immunoSEQ multiplex PCR assay. For most patients, genomic DNA was isolated with the Qiagen DNeasy Blood and Tissue Kit and sent frozen to Adaptive Biotechnologies for TCR sequencing. Adaptive Biotechnologies carried out high-throughput TCR-beta CDR3 sequencing of genomic DNA for most patients. The source study handled its data this way. TCR sequencing data were retrieved from Adaptive's ImmunoSEQ software for around 18 patients, whereas a few other patients were processed with MiXCR and VDJtools. To correct CD4 versus CD8 sorting errors, sequences present in both subsets at a frequency ratio below 5:1 were removed. CDR3 nucleotide sequences shared between donor and recipient were removed because the origin of such sequences could not be assigned. Alloreactive clones required at least 2-fold expansion over unstimulated cells and minimum CFSE-low frequency of 0.002% (template counts) or 0.001% (read counts). Clones were considered mappable if detected in sequenced pre-transplant spleen, lymph node, or MLR CFSE-low populations of the donor or recipient. The cumulative frequency of alloreactive clones was calculated as a percentage of all sequences, weighted by copy number. The table comes from immuneACCESS by way of TCRdb, which keeps in-frame sequences with V and J called. Part of the clones is missing from these tables; in studies checked, under half for an unresolved V gene and the rest for unknown reasons. D and trimming were read from the DNA, whereas the V and J calls and clone size are those reported in that table. A total of over 45,000 clones appear in this sample, more than 80% of them only once. The ten largest clones add up to 0.55% to 0.65% of the sample.

The material sequenced was unstimulated CD4+ T cells sorted from spleen or lymph node cells, taken before transplant. The sequence was obtained from a human donor who was the organ donor for an intestinal transplant.

Read as DNA, the sequence is TGTGCCAGCAGTTTGAGACAGTCTTATCAGCCCCAGCATTTT. This yields the protein CASSLRQSYQPQHF. The sequence joins TRBV28 to TRBJ1-5; TRBD1 could be the D gene, as 5 bases match. V sheds 3 bases and J sheds 5 bases, leaving 11 bases between their ends. From the germline V gene, CDR1 is MDHEN and CDR2 is SYDVKM. The CDR3 contains 14 residues, cysteine and phenylalanine counted. Only the CDR3 DNA stays, 42 bases, in frame from base 1.